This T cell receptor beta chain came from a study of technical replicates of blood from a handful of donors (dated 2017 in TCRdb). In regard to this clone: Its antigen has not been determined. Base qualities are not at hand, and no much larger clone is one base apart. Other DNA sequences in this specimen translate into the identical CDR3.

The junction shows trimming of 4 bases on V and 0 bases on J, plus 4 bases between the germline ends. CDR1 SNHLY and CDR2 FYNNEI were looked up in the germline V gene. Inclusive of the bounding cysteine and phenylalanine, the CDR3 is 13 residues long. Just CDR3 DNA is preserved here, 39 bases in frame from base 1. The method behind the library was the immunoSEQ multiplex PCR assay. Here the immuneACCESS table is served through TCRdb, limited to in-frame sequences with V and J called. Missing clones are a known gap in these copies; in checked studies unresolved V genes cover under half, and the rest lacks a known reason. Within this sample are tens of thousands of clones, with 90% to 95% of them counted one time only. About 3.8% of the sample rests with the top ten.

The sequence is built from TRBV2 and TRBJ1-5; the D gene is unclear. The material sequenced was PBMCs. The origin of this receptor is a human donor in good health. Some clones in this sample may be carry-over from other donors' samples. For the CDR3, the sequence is CASSVNSNQPQHF. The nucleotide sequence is TGTGCCAGCAGTGTCAATAGCAATCAGCCCCAGCATTTT.